A single T cell receptor beta chain is shown here with its context. Its target is unknown. All unsorted peripheral T cells were captured because whole blood was used without fractionation. Peripheral blood, around 2.5 ml, was drawn for RNA extraction. These data belong to a study of HIV-infected patients and healthy controls. Study-wide points: HIV+ repertoires were severely depleted of MAIT alpha-chain CDR3s, unlike healthy controls.

cDNA was made from about 500 ng RNA using alpha and beta constant primers. Using multiplexing indices, alpha and beta chain libraries were generated apart by chain-specific third strand synthesis. A 12-nucleotide barcode per molecule came from two concatenated random hexamers added pre-amplification. One entry per CDR3 protein results from TCRdb running MiXCR on the 5' RACE reads. The sample has about 15,000 distinct CDR3 sequences; under 10% are singletons. CDR1 is SEHNR, CDR2 FQNEAQ, per germline (reference sequence). V trimming: 3 bases; J trimming: 6 bases; junction bases outside the gene matches: 6. CDR3 length equals 16 residues.

The sequence came from an adult in good health. Specimen: blood. This chain joins TRBV7-9 and TRBJ2-7; TRBD2 aligns across 15 bases. The CDR3 bases are TGTGCCAGCAGCTTTGAGCCGGGACTAGCGGGAGGCGAGCAGTACTTC. It specifies CASSFEPGLAGGEQYF.